These T cell receptor beta chains were read from a single sample in a study of blood T cell repertoires in COVID-19. Assay used: immunoSEQ multiplex PCR; TCRdb lists only in-frame clones, some missing. Of more than 200,000 clones listed, 86% are singletons. The sample comprised peripheral blood. The receptors shown here come from a man aged 30-40 years with active or convalescent COVID-19. The CDR3 runs from the conserved cysteine through the conserved F or W. Fields, in order: V gene, clone size, J gene, D gene, CDR3 protein, CDR3 DNA. The D gene is left open where the match is weak. Clone size, where shown, is once, few, many, or a class for clones that have expanded.

TRBV2,.,TRBJ2-3,.,CASSEEARAGDTQYF,TGTGCCAGCAGCGAAGAGGCTAGGGCGGGCGATACGCAGTATTTT
TRBV12-3/TRBV12-4,.,TRBJ2-5,TRBD1,CASTLGQVGTQYF,TGTGCCAGCACCCTTGGACAGGTCGGGACCCAGTACTTC
TRBV6-6,.,TRBJ2-7,.,CASSYSNVERYYEQYF,TGTGCCAGCAGTTACTCGAACGTTGAGCGGTACTACGAGCAGTACTTC
TRBV9,few,TRBJ2-7,.,CASSPQGSRAYEQYF,TGTGCCAGCAGCCCCCAAGGGAGCCGCGCCTACGAGCAGTACTTC
TRBV27,.,TRBJ2-3,TRBD1,CAKALGQDTDTQYF,TGTGCCAAGGCCCTTGGACAGGACACAGATACGCAGTATTTT
TRBV19,.,TRBJ1-6,TRBD1,CASSKTPRKGAAYNSPLHF,TGTGCCAGTAGTAAGACCCCCAGGAAGGGGGCGGCCTATAATTCACCCCTCCACTTT
TRBV3-1/TRBV3-2,.,TRBJ2-7,.,CASSNSGTGTYEQYF,TGTGCCAGCAGCAACTCTGGGACTGGGACCTACGAGCAGTACTTC
TRBV6-4,.,TRBJ1-5,TRBD1,CASKGSGGNNQPQHF,TGTGCCAGCAAAGGATCAGGGGGTAACAATCAGCCCCAGCATTTT
TRBV23-1,once,TRBJ1-6,.,CASTERNNRVELVSPLHF,TGCGCCAGCACCGAGCGTAATAACAGGGTCGAATTAGTTTCACCCCTCCACTTT
TRBV5-6,.,TRBJ1-1,TRBD1,CASTTGAQNTEAFF,TGTGCCAGCACTACAGGGGCCCAGAACACTGAAGCTTTCTTT
TRBV15,.,TRBJ2-5,TRBD2,CATSREGGGRYQETQYF,TGTGCCACCAGCAGAGAGGGCGGGGGGAGATACCAAGAGACCCAGTACTTC
TRBV7-9,.,TRBJ2-5,.,CASTRHPQETQYF,TGTGCCAGCACACGACACCCTCAAGAGACCCAGTACTTC
TRBV27,.,TRBJ2-3,TRBD1,CASSTGGPLDTQYF,TGTGCCAGCTCAACAGGGGGCCCACTTGATACGCAGTATTTT
TRBV7-9,.,TRBJ2-7,.,CASSHFEFYEQYF,TGTGCCAGCAGCCATTTTGAGTTCTACGAGCAGTACTTC
TRBV14,.,TRBJ2-1,.,CASSPTWGTSKGDEQFF,TGTGCCAGCAGCCCGACCTGGGGTACTAGCAAGGGCGATGAGCAGTTCTTC
TRBV10-2,.,TRBJ1-2,TRBD1,CASSPGQGGYGYTF,TGCGCCAGCAGTCCCGGACAGGGAGGTTATGGCTACACCTTC